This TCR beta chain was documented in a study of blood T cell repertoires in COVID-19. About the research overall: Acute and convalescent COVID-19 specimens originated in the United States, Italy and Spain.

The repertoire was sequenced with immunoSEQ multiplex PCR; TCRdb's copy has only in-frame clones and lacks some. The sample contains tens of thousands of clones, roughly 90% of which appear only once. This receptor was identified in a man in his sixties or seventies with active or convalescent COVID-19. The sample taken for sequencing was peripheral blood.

As DNA, the CDR3 is TGTGCCAGCTCCCCGGGCTCCTACAATGAGCAGTTCTTC. Residues: CASSPGSYNEQFF. This rearrangement joins TRBV18 to TRBJ2-1; D gene unclear. Germline CDR1 is KGHSH and CDR2 is LQKENI. This CDR3 contains 13 residues. V was cut by 6 bases and J by 0 bases, with 6 bases left in between.